The 8 T cell receptor beta chains below come from one sample, sequenced in a study of shared clonotypes between healthy human individuals. The table came from immunoSEQ multiplex PCR; TCRdb's copy has only in-frame clones and leaves some out. This sample has about 1.1 million clones, with about 80% found just once. The sample taken for sequencing was memory CD4+ T cells from PBMCs. Subset in this sample: CD45RA-negative fraction. These receptors were collected from a man between 18 and 29 years old in good health. Some clones in this sample may be carry-over from other donors' samples.

V and J are TRBV6-6 and TRBJ2-4, with D possibly being TRBD1 (6 bases). This CDR3 is 15 amino acids long. Between the trimmed V and J ends, which lost 0 bases and 1 base, there was a span of 7 bases. From germline, CDR1 is MNHNY and CDR2 SVGAGI (reference sequence). The CDR3 DNA reads as TGTGCCAGCAGTTACTCCCAGGGGGCCAAAAACATTCAGTACTTC. Translated: CASSYSQGAKNIQYF.

The chain is built from TRBV5-1 and TRBJ2-2, with unresolved D. Germline assignment: CDR1 SGHRS and CDR2 YFSETQ. The CDR3 runs 13 residues. Trimming took 0 bases from V and 7 from J, leaving 7 bases between them. CDR3 loop: CASSLAWDGELFF. The CDR3 DNA sequence: TGCGCCAGCAGCTTGGCCTGGGACGGGGAGCTGTTTTTT.

The rearrangement links TRBV7-9 to TRBJ1-2; D not certain. The germline V gene encodes CDR1 SEHNR and CDR2 FQNEAQ (reference sequence). Trimming shortened V by 2 bases and J by 7 bases, and 11 bases separated the two germline ends. The CDR3 runs to 13 residues. CDR3 DNA: TGTGCCAGCAGCTTACCGGGTAACGGTGGCTACACCTTC. Amino acids: CASSLPGNGGYTF.

The chain has TRBV5-1 and TRBJ1-2; 8 bases line up with TRBD1. The germline V gene has CDR1 SGHRS and CDR2 YFSETQ. The CDR3 has 15 residues. J lost 3 bases, V lost 5 bases, and 9 bases had no gene match. CDR3 loop: CASRLDDRGYYGYTF. The CDR3 coding sequence is TGCGCCAGCAGATTAGATGACAGGGGTTACTATGGCTACACCTTC.

J is TRBJ2-7 and V is TRBV19; D is unresolved. CDR3 length equals 13 residues. V lost 5 bases, J lost 2 bases, and 10 bases lay in between. Germline values: CDR1 LNHDA, CDR2 SQIVND (reference sequence). The chain's CDR3 is CASSLGPTYEQYF. The CDR3 DNA sequence: TGTGCCAGTAGTCTTGGACCGACCTACGAGCAGTACTTC.

Here the CDR3 reads CASRDSIHTEAFF. DNA of the CDR3: TGTGCCAGCAGGGACAGTATCCACACTGAAGCTTTCTTT. The J gene is TRBJ1-1, the V gene TRBV7-3; perhaps TRBD1 as D (6 bases). Per germline, CDR1 SGHTA and CDR2 FQGTGA. The V gene lost 6 bases and the J gene lost 3 bases, with 11 bases spanning the gap. The CDR3 extends over 13 amino acids.

Note on this clone: At the DNA level, this CDR3 is encoded by other sequences in the same sample as well. This chain links TRBV9 with TRBJ2-7, with 9 bases aligning to TRBD2. CDR3 length: 15 amino acids. CDR1 and CDR2 (germline): SGDLS, YYNGEE. V dropped 0 bases and J dropped 7; count of bases not matched to a gene: 8. The CDR3 DNA reads as TGTGCCAGCAGCGTAGGGTTAGCGGGAGTCTGGGAGCAGTACTTC. It yields the protein CASSVGLAGVWEQYF.

This chain links TRBV27 with TRBJ2-3, with 7 bases fitting TRBD1. This CDR3 is built from 14 residues. Germline trimming cut 4 bases from V and 11 bases from J; bases unmatched to any gene: 12. Germline V gene data show CDR1 as MNHEY and CDR2 as SMNVEV (reference sequence). CDR3: CASSSLTDRVWQYF. Here the CDR3 DNA reads TGTGCCAGCAGTTCTCTCACCGACAGGGTATGGCAGTATTTT.